This record concerns one TCR beta chain sequence. Its matching antigen is unknown. The source of the sample is a study of shared clonotypes between healthy human individuals. Study background: Each donor's CD8 memory used one plate, CD8 naive two, each CD4 subset three.

Using about 0.2 ug DNA, tens of thousands of T cell genomes, the sorted-subset replicate PCRs were run. Sequenced by immunoSEQ multiplex PCR; TCRdb stores in-frame clones only, minus some. The table shows some 700,000 clones, with roughly 91% occurring only once. General observations from the study: Sharing across four donors was highest in naive CD4 (around 5%) and lowest in memory CD8 (around 0.4%).

The source material was memory CD8+ T cells from PBMCs. The subset was: CD45RO+ cells pooled with CCR7-negative TemRA cells. The TCR originated in a man younger than 35 in good health. Some clones in this sample may be carry-over from other donors' samples.

The CDR3: CASSPWTGYNEQFF. The CDR3 region has the DNA TGTGCCAGCAGTCCCTGGACAGGCTACAATGAGCAGTTCTTC. The V and J genes are TRBV27 and TRBJ2-1; 7 positions agree with TRBD1. Germline CDR1 is MNHEY and CDR2 is SMNVEV (reference sequence). V lost 5 bases, J lost 3 bases, and 4 bases stayed unmatched. This CDR3 region has 14 residues.